The T cell receptor (beta chain) described here comes from a study of blood T cells in healthy people across ages. This clonotype has more than one count but fewer than ten. Then a second PCR, running about 7 to 11 cycles, was carried out with a sample-barcoded 5' primer and a J-beta primer mix. TCRdb passed the 5' RACE reads through MiXCR, listing each CDR3 protein once. The sample consists of 1.5 million to 1.8 million distinct CDR3 sequences, approximately 43% of them appearing once. For every donor, a draw yielded around 10 milliliters of peripheral blood. V was shortened by 5 bases and J by 8 bases, with 19 bases between the two germline ends. The CDR3 has 15 amino acids. CDR1 and CDR2 from the germline V gene are MNHEY and SVGEGT.

The chain recombines TRBV6-2 or TRBV6-3 with TRBJ2-1, with D possibly TRBD1 on 6 matching bases. The sample was blood. This clonotype was obtained from a young woman in good health. DNA of the CDR3: TGTGCCAGCAGTCGCTGGGACACGCTCTGGGATGAGCAGTTCTTC. As protein: CASSRWDTLWDEQFF.